Below, 15 T cell receptor beta chains from the same sample are listed, as sequenced in a study of STAT3 mutations in large granular lymphocyte leukemia. General study points: Every T-LGLL patient had at least one immunodominant TCRbeta clonotype.

Repertoires were generated with immunoSEQ multiplex PCR, while TCRdb's copy carries only in-frame clones and drops some. The sample yields 35,000 to 40,000 clones, about 88% seen once. The antigens of these receptors remain unknown. The sample was PBMCs. The receptors were sampled from a human donor with T large granular lymphocyte leukemia. Some clones in this sample may be carry-over from other donors' samples.

The CDR3 bases are TGTGCCAGCAGCATGAGCGGGGGGGCCGGTTGGACCGGGGAGCTGTTTTTT. Translating it yields CASSMSGGAGWTGELFF. The chain carries TRBV7-8 and TRBJ2-2, with 10 bases matching TRBD2. Trimming removed 5 bases from V and 5 bases from J; junction bases left unmatched: 11. Germline V gives CDR1 SGHVS, CDR2 FQNEAQ. This CDR3 is built from 17 residues.

V gene TRBV29-1 combines with J gene TRBJ2-1, with TRBD1 identical over 7 bases. V was clipped by 6 bases and J by 8 bases; unmatched bases: 7. The CDR3 sequence is 12 residues long. The V gene's germline CDR1 is SQVTM and CDR2 ANQGSEA. The CDR3: CSVDRVTDEQFF. The DNA for the CDR3 is TGCAGCGTCGACAGGGTAACGGATGAGCAGTTCTTC.

This clone has just a few counts. The J gene is TRBJ1-4, the V gene TRBV7-9; D is possibly TRBD1 (6 bases). Germline CDR1 SEHNR, CDR2 FQNEAQ (reference sequence). Deletions cut 4 bases from V and 6 bases from J, with 12 bases between. The CDR3 consists of 14 residues. CDR3 bases: TGTGCCAGCAGCTGGGGGCAGAGGGATGAAAAACTGTTTTTT. This translates into CASSWGQRDEKLFF.

This chain joins TRBV10-3 and TRBJ1-1; possible D gene TRBD1, 6 bases. V dropped 0 bases and J dropped 1 base, with 9 bases sitting between them. CDR1 and CDR2 (germline): ENHRY, SYGVKD. The CDR3 contains 15 residues. The CDR3 sequence: CAISESGTSNTEAFF. The CDR3 DNA is TGTGCCATCAGTGAGTCGGGGACATCGAACACTGAAGCTTTCTTT.

The chain recombines TRBV7-9 with TRBJ2-5; D is perhaps TRBD1 (6 bases). There are 14 residues in the CDR3. Trimming took off 4 bases at V and 1 base at J, with 10 bases between the two ends. Germline-derived CDR1 and CDR2 are SEHNR and FQNEAQ (reference sequence). The CDR3 bases are TGTGCCAGCAGCTGGTGGGACATCCAAGAGACCCAGTACTTC. This translates into CASSWWDIQETQYF. Drawing the rest from reference TRBV7-9 and TRBJ2-5, the complete variable domain is DTGVSQNPRHKITKRGQNVTFRCDPISEHNRLYWYRQTLGQGPEFLTYFQNEAQLEKSRLLSDRFSAERPKGSFSTLEIQRTEQGDSAMYLCASSWWDIQETQYFGPGTRLLVL.

The rearrangement links TRBV7-9 to TRBJ2-3, with D unclear. Germline V gene lookup returns CDR1 SEHNR and CDR2 FQNEAQ (reference sequence). CDR3 length equals 14 residues. Between the trimmed V and J ends, which lost 4 bases and 4 bases, there was a span of 12 bases. CDR3 DNA sequence: TGTGCCAGCAGCTCCAACTACGGGCCAGATACGCAGTATTTT. This sequence encodes CASSSNYGPDTQYF.

The chain joins TRBV11-2 to TRBJ1-6; D ambiguous. The CDR3 loop spans 15 amino acids. The germline gives CDR1 SGHAT, CDR2 FQNNGV. The V gene lost 0 bases and the J gene lost 2 bases, with 5 bases spanning the gap. CDR3 loop: CASSLDTAYNSPLHF. The DNA of the CDR3 is TGTGCCAGCAGCTTAGACACTGCCTATAATTCACCCCTCCACTTT.

The rearrangement links TRBV4-2 to TRBJ2-5, with 10 bases lining up with TRBD2. This CDR3 is built from 15 residues. Trimming took 0 bases from V and 3 from J; bases not matched to a gene: 1. Germline V gene lookup returns CDR1 LGHNA and CDR2 YNFKEQ. CDR3 bases: TGTGCCAGCAGCCAAGACCTAGCGGGGGAAGAGACCCAGTACTTC. It specifies CASSQDLAGEETQYF.

The J gene is TRBJ1-4, the V gene TRBV7-9, with D possibly TRBD1 on 5 matching bases. CDR1 is SEHNR and CDR2 is FQNEAQ in the germline V gene (reference sequence). The CDR3 is made up of 13 amino acids. The germline V and J ends were trimmed by 1 base and 7 bases, with 7 bases remaining between them. The CDR3 here is CASSLDQGEKLFF. CDR3 DNA sequence: TGTGCCAGCAGCTTAGATCAGGGTGAAAAACTGTTTTTT.

This clone appeared a few times. The genes are TRBV5-8 and TRBJ2-1, with TRBD1 identical over 7 bases. CDR3 size: 14 residues. CDR1 and CDR2 (germline): SGHTS, YDEGEE. Losses at the gene ends were 4 bases for V and 6 bases for J; bases not matched to a gene: 7. The CDR3 DNA reads as TGTGCCAGCAGCCCGGACAGGTTCATCAATGAGCAGTTCTTC. Protein product: CASSPDRFINEQFF.

The chain carries TRBV5-4 and TRBJ2-3; the D gene is possibly TRBD2 (5 bases). Germline V gene sequence: CDR1 SGHNT, CDR2 YYREEE (reference sequence). The CDR3 covers 15 residues. V dropped 2 bases and J dropped 1 base, with 11 bases sitting between them. CDR3 nucleotide sequence: TGTGCCAGCAGCTTAGACGGGGATCGCACAGATACGCAGTATTTT. Translating it yields CASSLDGDRTDTQYF.

The gene calls are TRBV4-1 and TRBJ2-1; D is unresolved. Trimming shortened V by 0 bases and J by 5 bases, and 11 bases separated the two germline ends. Looked up from germline, CDR1 is MGHRA and CDR2 is YSYEKL. The CDR3 sequence is 15 residues long. The CDR3 sequence is CASSQEKTLNNEQFF. CDR3 nucleotides: TGCGCCAGCAGCCAAGAAAAAACCCTCAACAATGAGCAGTTCTTC.

V usage is TRBV7-9 and J usage is TRBJ2-5, with D possibly called TRBD1 or TRBD2 (5 bases each). This CDR3 is 16 amino acids long. The V end was cut by 5 bases, the J end by 5 bases, with 21 bases between. Germline V lookup: CDR1 SEHNR, CDR2 FQNEAQ (reference sequence). CDR3 sequence reads: CASSIPGTTFRETQYF. In DNA form, the CDR3 reads TGTGCCAGCAGCATCCCTGGGACCACATTCCGGGAGACCCAGTACTTC.

The chain carries TRBV5-5 and TRBJ1-2; no clear D. The ends were cut back, 0 bases at V and 4 bases at J, with 10 bases in the middle. The CDR3 consists of 14 residues. CDR1 is SGHKS, CDR2 YYEKEE, per germline (reference sequence). The CDR3: CASSLAPGIYGYTF. CDR3 DNA: TGTGCCAGCAGCTTGGCCCCGGGAATCTATGGCTACACCTTC.

V usage is TRBV7-9 and J usage is TRBJ1-4; a possible D gene is TRBD1 (5 bases). CDR1 and CDR2 from the germline V gene are SEHNR and FQNEAQ (reference sequence). This CDR3 region has 16 residues. V lost 3 bases, J lost 5 bases, and 16 bases lay in between. Here the CDR3 reads CASSFSLGRENEKLFF. DNA of the CDR3: TGTGCCAGCAGCTTTAGTCTCGGCAGGGAAAATGAAAAACTGTTTTTT.